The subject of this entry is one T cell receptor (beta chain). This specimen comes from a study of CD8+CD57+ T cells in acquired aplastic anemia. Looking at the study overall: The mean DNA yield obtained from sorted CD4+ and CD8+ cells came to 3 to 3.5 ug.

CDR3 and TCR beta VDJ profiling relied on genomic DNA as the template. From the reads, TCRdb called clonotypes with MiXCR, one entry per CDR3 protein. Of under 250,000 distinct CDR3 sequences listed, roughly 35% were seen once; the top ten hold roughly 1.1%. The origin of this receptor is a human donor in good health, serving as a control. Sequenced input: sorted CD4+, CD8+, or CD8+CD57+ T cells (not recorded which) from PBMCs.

The CDR3 is CSVGLDTEAFF. The CDR3 DNA is TGCAGCGTTGGGCTTGACACTGAAGCTTTCTTT. This chain links TRBV29-1 with TRBJ1-1; unclear D gene. The CDR3 totals 11 residues. Trimming took off 4 bases at V and 3 bases at J, with 6 bases between the two ends. Germline V gene lookup returns CDR1 SQVTM and CDR2 ANQGSEA.